The T cell receptor beta chain described here comes from a study of T cell repertoires in cytomegalovirus infection. Study-level information: The public TCR beta signatures pointed to both CMV infection and matching HLA type.

Germline V gives CDR1 MNHEY, CDR2 SVGEGT. This CDR3 is built from 15 residues. The V and J ends lost 7 bases and 7 bases, in that order; junction bases with no gene match: 7. TCRdb reprocessed the reads via MiXCR and lists one record per CDR3 protein. The profile shows some 150,000 distinct CDR3 sequences, around 22% of them singletons. The sequenced material came from PBMCs. The origin of this receptor is a human donor in good health (CMV status not recorded). Some clones in this sample may be carry-over from other donors' samples. J is TRBJ2-1 and V is TRBV6-2 or TRBV6-3, with 13 bases aligning to TRBD2. This CDR3 reads CASMTSGGSSNEQFF. CDR3 nucleotides: TGTGCCAGCATGACTAGCGGGGGGAGTAGTAATGAGCAGTTCTTC.